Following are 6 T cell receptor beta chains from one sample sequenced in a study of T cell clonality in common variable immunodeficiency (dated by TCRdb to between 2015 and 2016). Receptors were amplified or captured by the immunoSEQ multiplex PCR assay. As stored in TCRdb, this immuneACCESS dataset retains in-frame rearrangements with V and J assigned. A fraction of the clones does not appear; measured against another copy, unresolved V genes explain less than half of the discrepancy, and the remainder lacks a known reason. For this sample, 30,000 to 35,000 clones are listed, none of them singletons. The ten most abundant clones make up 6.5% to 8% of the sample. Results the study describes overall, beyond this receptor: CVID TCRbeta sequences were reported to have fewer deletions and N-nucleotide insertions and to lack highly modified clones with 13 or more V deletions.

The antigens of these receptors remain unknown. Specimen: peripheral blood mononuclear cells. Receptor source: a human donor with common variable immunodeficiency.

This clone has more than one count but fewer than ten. CDR3 sequence reads: CASSYQGANQPQHF. The CDR3 DNA, read in part, is TGTGCCAGCAGTTACCAGGGGGCTAATCAGCCC. The J gene is TRBJ1-5, the V gene TRBV11-3; 8 bases align to TRBD1. The read falls 3 residues short of the CDR3 end, and the missing part is taken from the germline J gene. V lost 6 bases and J lost 4; bases outside the gene matches: 5. This CDR3 has 14 residues. In germline, CDR1 is SGHNT, CDR2 YENEEA.

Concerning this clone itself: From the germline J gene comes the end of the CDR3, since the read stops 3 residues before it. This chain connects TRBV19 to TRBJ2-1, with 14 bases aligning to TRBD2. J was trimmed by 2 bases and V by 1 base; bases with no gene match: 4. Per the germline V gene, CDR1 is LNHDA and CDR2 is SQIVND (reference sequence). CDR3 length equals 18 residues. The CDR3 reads CASSIGLAGGRAYNEQFF. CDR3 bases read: TGTGCCAGTAGTATAGGACTAGCGGGAGGGAGGGCCTACAATGAG.

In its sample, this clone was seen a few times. The CDR3 DNA, read in part, is TGTGCCAGCTCCCCTCGGGACAGGGCAAAGGGC. Translation gives CASSPRDRAKG. The CDR3 as a whole reads CASSPRDRAKGYTF. The chain has TRBV18 and TRBJ1-2, with 9 nucleotides matching TRBD1. The DNA ends 3 residues before the CDR3 does, and the rest of the CDR3 is filled in from the germline J gene. The CDR3 contains 14 residues. Germline V gene sequence: CDR1 KGHSH, CDR2 LQKENI.

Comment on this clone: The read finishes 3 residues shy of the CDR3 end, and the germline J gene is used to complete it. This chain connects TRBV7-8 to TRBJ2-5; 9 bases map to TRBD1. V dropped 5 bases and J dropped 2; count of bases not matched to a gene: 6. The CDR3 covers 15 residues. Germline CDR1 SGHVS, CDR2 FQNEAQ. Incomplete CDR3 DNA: TGTGCCAGCAGCGCCGGACAGGGGTTACAAGAGACC. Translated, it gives CASSAGQGLQET. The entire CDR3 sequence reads CASSAGQGLQETQYF.

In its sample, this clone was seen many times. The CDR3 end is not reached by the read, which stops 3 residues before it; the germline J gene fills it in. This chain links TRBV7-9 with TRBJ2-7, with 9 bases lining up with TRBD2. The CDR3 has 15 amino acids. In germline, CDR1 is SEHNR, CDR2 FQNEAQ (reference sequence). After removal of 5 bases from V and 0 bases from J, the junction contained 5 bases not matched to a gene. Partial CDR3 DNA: TGTGCCAGCAGCCAACTTAGCGGGAGCTCCTACGAG. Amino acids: CASSQLSGSSYE. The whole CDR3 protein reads CASSQLSGSSYEQYF.

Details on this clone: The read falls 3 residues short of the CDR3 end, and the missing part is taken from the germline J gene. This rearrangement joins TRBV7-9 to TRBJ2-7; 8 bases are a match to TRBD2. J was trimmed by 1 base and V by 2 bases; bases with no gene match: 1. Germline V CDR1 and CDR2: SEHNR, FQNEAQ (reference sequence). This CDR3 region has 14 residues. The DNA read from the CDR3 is TGTGCCAGCAGCTTAAGCGGGGGTTCCTACGAG. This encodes CASSLSGGSYE. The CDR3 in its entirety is CASSLSGGSYEQYF.